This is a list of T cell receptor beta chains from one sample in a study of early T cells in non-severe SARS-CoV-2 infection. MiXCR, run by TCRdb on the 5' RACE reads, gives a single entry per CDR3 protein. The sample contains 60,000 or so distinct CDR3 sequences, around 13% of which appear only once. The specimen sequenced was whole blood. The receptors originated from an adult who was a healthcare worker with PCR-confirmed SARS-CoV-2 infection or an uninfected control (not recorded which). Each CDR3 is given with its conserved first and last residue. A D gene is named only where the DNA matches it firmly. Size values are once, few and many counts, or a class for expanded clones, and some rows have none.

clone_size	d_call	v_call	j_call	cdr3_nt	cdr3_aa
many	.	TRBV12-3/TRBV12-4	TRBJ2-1	TGTGCCAGCAGTTTATTAAATGAGCAGTTCTTC	CASSLLNEQFF
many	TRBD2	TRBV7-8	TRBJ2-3	TGTGCCAGCAGCTTAGACGGGAGGGCGCGAGATACGCAGTATTTT	CASSLDGRARDTQYF
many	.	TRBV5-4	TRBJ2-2	TGCGCCAGCAGCTTGGCCCGGAACACCGGGGAGCTGTTTTTT	CASSLARNTGELFF
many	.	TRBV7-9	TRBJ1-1	TGTGCCAGCAGCTTAGTTTTTGCAACCGAAGCTTTCTTT	CASSLVFATEAFF
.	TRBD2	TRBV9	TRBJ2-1	TGTGCCAGCAGCGCCTCCGGGACTAGCGGGAGGCATGAGCAGTTCTTC	CASSASGTSGRHEQFF
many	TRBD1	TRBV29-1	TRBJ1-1	TGCAGCGTTCTCAGGGGGCAGAACACTGAAGCTTTCTTT	CSVLRGQNTEAFF
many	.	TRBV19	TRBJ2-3	TGTGCCAGTAGTCTCGGGACCGAGCTCACAGATACGCAGTATTTT	CASSLGTELTDTQYF
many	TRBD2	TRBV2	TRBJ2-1	TGTGCCAGCGGGGGACTAGTTTCCCATGAGCAGTTCTTC	CASGGLVSHEQFF
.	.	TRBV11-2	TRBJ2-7	TGTGCCAGCAGCACTTCGGGCCGTACCTACGAGCAGTACTTC	CASSTSGRTYEQYF
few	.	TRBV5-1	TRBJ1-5	TGCGCCAGCAGCCCGGGCCCACTTAGCAATCAGCCCCAGCATTTT	CASSPGPLSNQPQHF
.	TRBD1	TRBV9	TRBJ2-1	TGTGCCAGCAGCGAGAGGGGGCCGCGCGATGTGCAGTTCTTC	CASSERGPRDVQFF
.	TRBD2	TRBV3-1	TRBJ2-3	TGTGCCAGCGATCAGCGGGGGGGCTTGGGCACAGATACGCAGTATTTT	CASDQRGGLGTDTQYF
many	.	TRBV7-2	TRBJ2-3	TGTGCCAGCAGCTCCCTAACTAGCACAGATACGCAGTATTTT	CASSSLTSTDTQYF
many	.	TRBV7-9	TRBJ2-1	TGTGCCAGCAGCTCGTCGAGAATTCTCTCCTACAATGAGCAGTTCTTC	CASSSSRILSYNEQFF
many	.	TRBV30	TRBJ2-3	TGTGCCTGGAGTGTACAACTAGATACGCAGTATTTT	CAWSVQLDTQYF
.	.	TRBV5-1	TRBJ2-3	TGCGCCAGCAGCTTGGCCGGCGGACGGTTTGATACGCAGTATTTT	CASSLAGGRFDTQYF
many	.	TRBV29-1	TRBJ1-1	TGCAGCGTTGAAGAGGGTTGGGGGAAGGGGCTCTCCTTGAACACTGAAGCTTTCTTT	CSVEEGWGKGLSLNTEAFF